This T cell receptor (beta chain) originates from a study of Ad26.COV2.S vaccination and SARS-CoV-2 variants. Findings of the study overall: The authors reported substantial breadth in spike-specific CD8+ and CD4+ T cell responses after vaccination.

Treatment of the sample: 15 to 20 received Ad26.COV2.S at low or high dose, single or two shots; 5 received placebo; per-sample allocation not given. It was on day 63 after the first vaccine or placebo injection that samples were taken. Trimming left V 2 bases short and J 2 bases short, with 9 bases between. CDR3 length equals 14 residues. Germline V gene data show CDR1 as LGHNA and CDR2 as YSLEER. Clones were sequenced by immunoSEQ multiplex PCR, and TCRdb holds only the in-frame ones, with some missing. The table has a few hundred thousand clones, 83% seen once. Regarding this clone: No antigen is known for it.

V is TRBV4-3 and J is TRBJ1-1; no reliable D call. This clonotype was sampled from a person aged 18-60 years who received the Ad26.COV2.S COVID-19 vaccine or a placebo. The sample in question was peripheral blood, obtained in a trial of Ad26.COV2.S vaccine versus placebo. In DNA, the CDR3 is TGCGCCAGCAGCCAATTGACGGGAAACACTGAAGCTTTCTTT. Amino acids: CASSQLTGNTEAFF.